Sequencing of this TCR beta chain was carried out in a study of T cell responses to AZD1222 COVID-19 vaccine. Study-wide findings and caveats: Repertoires were obtained solely post-peak T cell response. Dominant CD4 TCR responses targeted spike regions 160-218 and 743-854.

As concerns this clone: Its target is unknown.

Clones were read by immunoSEQ multiplex PCR, and TCRdb kept only the in-frame ones, dropping some. The sample yields tens of thousands of clones, roughly 90% seen once. This CDR3 has 16 amino acids. The V gene lost 1 base and the J gene lost 7 bases, with 17 bases spanning the gap. CDR1 is MNHNS, CDR2 SASEGT, per germline. The sequence was collected from an adult in good health. The V and J genes are TRBV6-1 and TRBJ1-3; D is perhaps TRBD1 (6 bases). The sequencing used peripheral blood, collected on day 0 of MenACWY control vaccination. CDR3 sequence: CASSEGSGAMVNTIYF. The CDR3 coding sequence is TGTGCCAGCAGTGAAGGGTCAGGGGCTATGGTCAACACCATATATTTT.